This T cell receptor (beta chain) is from a study of memory CD4+ T cells and cytomegalovirus serostatus. As for the study in general: This sample comes from healthy Belgian adults, eight to ten CMV seropositive, about 23 seronegative.

Only in-frame clones appear in the TCRdb table, and some are missing; sequencing was by immunoSEQ multiplex PCR. The repertoire holds fewer than 50,000 clones, with less than 80% as singletons. Single viable CD3+CD4+CD8-CD45RO+ cells were sorted as the memory CD4+ T cells. The V segment lost 4 bases and the J segment 3 bases; nucleotides outside the gene matches: 6. Germline lookup yields CDR1 SGHNT and CDR2 YYREEE (reference sequence). The CDR3 has 15 residues. The clonotype was recovered from an adult in good health and CMV-seropositive. The chain is built from TRBV5-4 and TRBJ1-5, with 8 positions matching TRBD1. The source material was memory CD4+ T cells from blood. Here the CDR3 DNA reads TGTGCCAGCAGCGTTCAGGGGGCTATCAATCAGCCCCAGCATTTT. It translates to CASSVQGAINQPQHF.